This T cell receptor (beta chain) was recorded in a study of blood T cell repertoires in COVID-19. Libraries were prepared by immunoSEQ multiplex PCR; TCRdb keeps only in-frame clonotypes and omits some of them. The sample has over 55,000 clones; about 84% are singletons. V was pared by 3 bases and J by 5 bases, with 15 bases of the junction left unmatched. The CDR3 sequence is 17 residues long. The germline V gene encodes CDR1 LNHDA and CDR2 SQIVND (reference sequence). Sequenced input: peripheral blood. V gene TRBV19 combines with J gene TRBJ1-1; 7 nucleotides line up with TRBD1. The clonotype originates from a human donor in a cohort sampled during active COVID-19. The CDR3 DNA follows: TGTGCCAGTAGTATCATGGGACAGACCTCGAGGGGGACTGAAGCTTTCTTT. Translation gives CASSIMGQTSRGTEAFF.